This T cell receptor beta chain was observed in a study of blood T cell repertoires in COVID-19. As for the study in general: Sites in the United States, Italy and Spain provided acute and convalescent COVID-19 samples.

The germline V gene has CDR1 LNHNV and CDR2 YYDKDF (reference sequence). The CDR3 loop spans 14 amino acids. Between the trimmed V and J ends, which lost 0 bases and 0 bases, there was a span of 6 bases. Measured with immunoSEQ multiplex PCR; TCRdb has only the in-frame clones, and not every one. The sample records about 170,000 clones, 70% to 90% being singletons. The chain joins TRBV15 to TRBJ2-7; D call uncertain. The TCR originated in an elderly woman with COVID-19, enrolled during active disease. The sample taken for sequencing was peripheral blood. The CDR3 loop reads CATSRDRYSYEQYF. The CDR3 DNA sequence: TGTGCCACCAGCAGAGACCGTTACTCCTACGAGCAGTACTTC.